This T cell receptor (beta chain) was observed in a study of early T cells in non-severe SARS-CoV-2 infection. The study's findings and limits: Matching against VDJdb likely underestimated virus-specific expansions, favoring anti-spike CD8.

Trimming took off 0 bases at V and 0 bases at J, with 12 bases between the two ends. The CDR3 contains 16 residues. Per the germline V gene, CDR1 is DFQATT and CDR2 is SNEGSKA (reference sequence). Regarding this clonotype: Its antigen is undetermined.

Individual cDNA molecules each received unique molecular identifiers attached to them. TCRdb ran MiXCR on the 5' RACE reads and lists one entry per CDR3 protein. Of about 23,000 distinct CDR3 sequences detected, 3.5% to 5% appear once; the ten largest clones hold 7.8%. The rearrangement links TRBV20-1 to TRBJ2-1; D is perhaps TRBD2 (6 bases). The source material was whole blood. The receptor comes from an adult who was a healthcare worker with PCR-confirmed SARS-CoV-2 infection or an uninfected control (not recorded which). The CDR3 spells CSARDSSASSYNEQFF. CDR3 coding DNA: TGCAGTGCTAGAGATTCTAGCGCCAGCTCCTACAATGAGCAGTTCTTC.